These T cell receptor beta chains were read from a single sample in a study of radiotherapy plus CTLA-4 blockade in lung cancer. This table comes from immunoSEQ multiplex PCR, and its TCRdb copy is limited to in-frame clones, with some not included. The table includes around 100,000 clones, under 85% detected once. The specimen comprised peripheral blood, sampled from a patient treated with radiotherapy plus ipilimumab. These receptors all come from a human donor with non-small cell lung cancer who had a partial response to radiotherapy plus ipilimumab. Some clones in this sample may be carry-over from other donors' samples. The CDR3 runs from the conserved cysteine through the conserved F or W. Each record gives: clone size, V gene, CDR3 length, J gene, D gene, CDR3 DNA, CDR3 protein. D genes are given only for firm matches. Some rows mark clone size as missing; the rest say once, few, many or name a class of expanded clone.

clone_size: .; v_call: TRBV28; cdr3_length: 14; j_call: TRBJ2-7; d_call: .; cdr3_nt: TGTGCCAGCAGCGCCACTAGCAGGCATTACGAGCAGTACTTC; cdr3_aa: CASSATSRHYEQYF
clone_size: .; v_call: TRBV5-1; cdr3_length: 15; j_call: TRBJ2-2; d_call: .; cdr3_nt: TGCGCCAGCAGCCCGGGCGGGGGCCCCCCCGGGGAGCTGTTTTTT; cdr3_aa: CASSPGGGPPGELFF
clone_size: .; v_call: TRBV28; cdr3_length: 17; j_call: TRBJ2-7; d_call: TRBD2; cdr3_nt: TGTGCCAGCACTGGGACTAGCGGGGTCACATTTAGGTACGAGCAGTACTTC; cdr3_aa: CASTGTSGVTFRYEQYF
clone_size: .; v_call: TRBV5-1; cdr3_length: 13; j_call: TRBJ2-7; d_call: .; cdr3_nt: TGCGCCAGCACGGCGAAGGGGTTCAACGAGCAGTACTTC; cdr3_aa: CASTAKGFNEQYF
clone_size: .; v_call: TRBV27; cdr3_length: 15; j_call: TRBJ2-1; d_call: TRBD2; cdr3_nt: TGTGCCAGCAGTTTGTGGGCGGGAGCAGGCAATGAGCAGTTCTTC; cdr3_aa: CASSLWAGAGNEQFF
clone_size: .; v_call: TRBV30; cdr3_length: 10; j_call: TRBJ2-3; d_call: .; cdr3_nt: TGTGCCTGGAGAAGCCATACGCAGTATTTT; cdr3_aa: CAWRSHTQYF
clone_size: .; v_call: TRBV4-1; cdr3_length: 15; j_call: TRBJ2-1; d_call: .; cdr3_nt: TGCGCCAGCAGCCTACAGGGTGGAGTCGTCAATGAGCAGTTCTTC; cdr3_aa: CASSLQGGVVNEQFF
clone_size: .; v_call: TRBV18; cdr3_length: 13; j_call: TRBJ2-7; d_call: TRBD1; cdr3_nt: TGTGCCAGCTCACCACTAACAGGGGGTGAGCAGTACTTC; cdr3_aa: CASSPLTGGEQYF
clone_size: .; v_call: TRBV4-1; cdr3_length: 16; j_call: TRBJ2-1; d_call: .; cdr3_nt: TGCGCCAGCAGCCAAGGAAGACTAGGCATTGTGGATGAGCAGTTCTTC; cdr3_aa: CASSQGRLGIVDEQFF
clone_size: .; v_call: TRBV2; cdr3_length: 16; j_call: TRBJ2-7; d_call: TRBD2; cdr3_nt: TGTGCCAGCAGTTCCCCGGGAAGTGGTAGCGGGGCCGAGCAGTACTTC; cdr3_aa: CASSSPGSGSGAEQYF
clone_size: .; v_call: TRBV19; cdr3_length: 13; j_call: TRBJ2-7; d_call: .; cdr3_nt: TGTGCCAGTAGTGACTCACGATTGAGCGAGCAGTACTTC; cdr3_aa: CASSDSRLSEQYF
clone_size: .; v_call: TRBV5-4; cdr3_length: 17; j_call: TRBJ2-1; d_call: TRBD2; cdr3_nt: TGTGCCAGCAGCTTGGCTAGCGGGGGCAGGGTTTTCAATGAGCAGTTCTTC; cdr3_aa: CASSLASGGRVFNEQFF
clone_size: many; v_call: TRBV9; cdr3_length: 16; j_call: TRBJ2-1; d_call: TRBD1; cdr3_nt: TGTGCCAGCAGCGGGCCACAGGGGTCATCTTACAATGAGCAGTTCTTC; cdr3_aa: CASSGPQGSSYNEQFF
clone_size: once; v_call: TRBV9; cdr3_length: 14; j_call: TRBJ2-3; d_call: .; cdr3_nt: TGTGCCAGCAGCGTGGCCGGGTACACAGATACGCAGTATTTT; cdr3_aa: CASSVAGYTDTQYF
clone_size: .; v_call: TRBV2; cdr3_length: 13; j_call: TRBJ2-7; d_call: .; cdr3_nt: TGTGCCAGCTCGTCGCTCCGGGGAGTCGAGCAGTACTTC; cdr3_aa: CASSSLRGVEQYF
clone_size: few; v_call: TRBV12-5; cdr3_length: 13; j_call: TRBJ2-1; d_call: .; cdr3_nt: TGTGCTAGTGGTTTGGTAGCTGGTAATGAGCAGTTCTTC; cdr3_aa: CASGLVAGNEQFF
clone_size: .; v_call: TRBV7-2; cdr3_length: 15; j_call: TRBJ2-2; d_call: .; cdr3_nt: TGTGCCAGCAGCCTCAGACTAGTTGGGACCGGGGAGCTGTTTTTT; cdr3_aa: CASSLRLVGTGELFF
clone_size: .; v_call: TRBV11-3; cdr3_length: 14; j_call: TRBJ2-7; d_call: .; cdr3_nt: TGTGCCAGCAAACGACACAGGAGCTCCTACGAGCAGTACTTC; cdr3_aa: CASKRHRSSYEQYF
clone_size: .; v_call: TRBV21-1; cdr3_length: 17; j_call: TRBJ2-5; d_call: .; cdr3_nt: TGTGCCAGCAGCGTAGGACTAGCGGGGGGGCGAGAAGAGACCCAGTACTTC; cdr3_aa: CASSVGLAGGREETQYF
clone_size: .; v_call: TRBV7-2; cdr3_length: 14; j_call: TRBJ2-5; d_call: .; cdr3_nt: TGTGCCAGCACCTGGCGGGGAGGCCAAGAGACCCAGTACTTC; cdr3_aa: CASTWRGGQETQYF
clone_size: .; v_call: TRBV18; cdr3_length: 13; j_call: TRBJ2-1; d_call: .; cdr3_nt: TGTGCCAGCTCACCACTCTTCGGGAACGAGCAGTTCTTC; cdr3_aa: CASSPLFGNEQFF
clone_size: .; v_call: TRBV7-9; cdr3_length: 13; j_call: TRBJ2-7; d_call: .; cdr3_nt: TGTGCCAGCAGCCTCAGGAACTCCTACGAGCAGTACTTC; cdr3_aa: CASSLRNSYEQYF
clone_size: .; v_call: TRBV2; cdr3_length: 16; j_call: TRBJ2-7; d_call: TRBD2; cdr3_nt: TGTGCCAGCAGTGTAGGACTAGCGGGGGGGATCTACGAGCAGTACTTC; cdr3_aa: CASSVGLAGGIYEQYF
clone_size: .; v_call: TRBV7-9; cdr3_length: 16; j_call: TRBJ2-1; d_call: .; cdr3_nt: TGTGCCAGCAGCTCAATCCTGGACTTTCACTACAATGAGCAGTTCTTC; cdr3_aa: CASSSILDFHYNEQFF